The TCR beta chain under discussion was sequenced for a study of blood T cell repertoires in COVID-19 (dated by TCRdb to about 2020). Describing the broader study: Samples from collaborators originated in the United States, Italy and Spain and spanned both the acute and convalescent phases of COVID-19. The sample metadata nearly always contained a de-identified subject ID, COVID-19 status, age in years and sex. The prospective study material was composed of cDNA or gDNA derived from T cells, B-cell-depleted T cells, or PBMCs. The samples were drawn from two sources: the first 160 participants of the ongoing ImmuneRACE study, and 1,000 to 1,500 subjects contributed by 6 global collaborators. The dataset comprised deeply sampled blood TCRbeta repertoires from subjects exposed to, actively infected with, or recovered from COVID-19. Where HLA class I and class II types were available, the types were taken from metadata supplied by the sample provider, not from assay-based typing. The repertoires were released in a freely available public database intended as a resource for research on the immune response to SARS-CoV-2. Paper-wide results and their limitations: How much clinical and demographic metadata was included differed by source and by participant, and the metadata was provided uncurated.

Of note for this clone: The clone's antigen remains unknown. Nothing much larger sits one base from this clone, and base qualities are not available.

Enrolling through a virtual design, the prospective study's participants ranged in age from about 18 to 100 years and lived across some 22 United States geographic areas. In the prospective study, participants were assigned to cohorts based on the clinical history participants reported in a screening survey and a study questionnaire. Exposed participants had been in contact, within 2 weeks of entering the study, with a person who had a PCR-confirmed or clinician-diagnosed case of COVID-19. Mobile phlebotomists in the prospective study collected whole blood, serum and a nasopharyngeal or oropharyngeal swab from every participant. Additional blood draws and questionnaires over an approximately 2-month period could optionally be provided by prospective study participants. Blood samples from the prospective study were shipped frozen or at room temperature prior to DNA extraction. TCRbeta CDR3 regions were amplified from genomic DNA by means of the immunoSEQ Assay, a bias-controlled multiplex PCR. Per the source publication's procedure: The number of nucleated cells in each sample was estimated by amplification of reference gene primers within the assay. To quantify the absolute abundance of each unique TCRbeta CDR3 rearrangement, sequence reads were collapsed and filtered. For each sample, productive Simpson clonality was calculated by taking the square root of Simpson's diversity index across productive rearrangements. This immuneACCESS table, as held by TCRdb, lists in-frame sequences with V and J called but not all clones. Of the missing ones, under half trace to an unresolved V gene in checked studies; the others have no known cause. V, J and clone size reflect that table, while D and trimming were determined from the DNA. Within this sample are some 200,000 clones, with about 80% of them counted one time only. The leading ten clones occupy about 4.6% of the sample.

The TCR comes from a woman aged 45-60 years who had been exposed to COVID-19. Sequencing used PBMCs or T cells enriched from blood (not recorded which).

CDR3 protein: CASSLGGRPGDTEAFF. The nucleotide sequence is given as TGTGCCAGCAGCTTAGGGGGTAGGCCAGGGGACACTGAAGCTTTCTTT. The chain is encoded by TRBV7-6 joined to TRBJ1-1; 6 matching bases give a weak D call of TRBD1. Between the V and J ends, shortened by 1 base and 3 bases respectively, the junction contains 15 bases. CDR1 and CDR2 are drawn from the germline V gene: SGHVS, FNYEAQ. From cysteine to phenylalanine, the CDR3 is 16 amino acids long. Only the CDR3 DNA is retained, 48 bases long and in frame from the first base.